These 13 T cell receptor beta chains were all obtained from the same sample, sequenced in a study of human T cells and chemical hapten exposure. The sample's time point: patch test 3, about 24 weeks after DPC sensitization. Indicated treatment: therapeutic diphenylcyclopropenone sensitization with weekly scalp DPC. TCRdb ran MiXCR on the RACE reads and lists one entry per CDR3 protein. The table shows about 190,000 distinct CDR3 sequences, with roughly a quarter occurring only once. The sequenced sample was whole blood, obtained in connection with sensitization to the hapten diphenylcyclopropenone (DPC). The receptors originated from a woman aged 40-49 years with alopecia areata. Some clones in this sample may be carry-over from other donors' samples.

The chain is built from TRBV27 and TRBJ1-2; weak D call: TRBD1 (5 bases). Germline V gene sequence: CDR1 MNHEY, CDR2 SMNVEV (reference sequence). V dropped 6 bases and J dropped 5 bases, with 10 bases sitting between them. The CDR3 totals 12 residues. The CDR3 sequence: CASRLGGYGYTF. CDR3 DNA sequence: TGTGCCAGCAGGCTGGGGGGTTATGGCTACACCTTC.

This clonotype has a count of ten or more. The rearrangement uses TRBV29-1 and TRBJ1-2; D is perhaps TRBD1 (5 bases). CDR1 is SQVTM and CDR2 is ANQGSEA in the germline V gene. This CDR3 comprises 14 residues. The V end lost 6 bases, the J end lost 2 bases, and 16 bases lay between the germline ends. For the CDR3, the DNA is TGCAGCGTCGGCCGAAAAGGGGCGAACTATGGCTACACCTTC. Protein: CSVGRKGANYGYTF.

The chain has TRBV20-1 and TRBJ2-7, with D perhaps being TRBD1 or TRBD2 (5 bases each). CDR1 is DFQATT and CDR2 is SNEGSKA in the germline V gene (reference sequence). The V and J ends lost 6 bases and 6 bases respectively, with 18 bases between them. The CDR3 length is 13 residues. CDR3 amino acids: CSAPDGARGEQYF. The CDR3 DNA is TGCAGTGCACCTGACGGGGCTCGGGGCGAGCAGTACTTC.

This clonotype was detected a few times. The V gene is TRBV29-1, the J gene TRBJ2-1, with 7 bases lining up with TRBD2. Germline V gene lookup returns CDR1 SQVTM and CDR2 ANQGSEA. The CDR3 contains 13 residues. The trim removed 3 bases at V and 10 bases at J, leaving 9 bases unmatched. The CDR3 nucleotides are TGCAGCGTTGATAGTGGGTTCGGGAGGGAGCAGTTCTTC. This encodes CSVDSGFGREQFF.

This clonotype has only a few counts. The chain combines TRBV28 with TRBJ2-7, with 10 bases identical to TRBD1. The CDR3 is 16 residues long. Germline V gene sequence: CDR1 MDHEN, CDR2 SYDVKM. The J segment lost 4 bases and the V segment lost 4 bases, leaving 10 bases of the junction unmatched. In DNA form, the CDR3 reads TGTGCCAGCAGTTCCCACCCCGGGACAGGGGTGTACGAGCAGTACTTC. It codes for CASSSHPGTGVYEQYF.

This clonotype was observed many times. This rearrangement joins TRBV28 to TRBJ2-1, with 8 bases that match TRBD2. The CDR3 runs to 15 residues. The germline V gene has CDR1 MDHEN and CDR2 SYDVKM. The junction had 10 bases not matched to a gene; V was cut back by 6 bases and J by 6 bases. The CDR3 bases are TGTGCCAGCAGCCGTAGCGGGATAAGGGGCAATGAGCAGTTCTTC. Its translation: CASSRSGIRGNEQFF.

In its sample, this clonotype was seen many times. The CDR3 here is CSARRDSLYGYTF. In DNA, the CDR3 is TGCAGTGCTAGAAGAGACAGTCTCTATGGCTACACCTTC. This chain joins TRBV20-1 and TRBJ1-2, with a weak D call TRBD1 (5 bases). Germline V gene lookup returns CDR1 DFQATT and CDR2 SNEGSKA (reference sequence). The CDR3 extends over 13 amino acids. Trimming shortened V by 2 bases and J by 4 bases, and 11 bases separated the two germline ends.

In this sample, this clonotype turned up once. V is TRBV2 and J is TRBJ2-7, with 14 nucleotides matching TRBD2. The V gene end was trimmed by 4 bases and the J gene end by 7 bases; junction bases not matched to a gene: 6. Germline V CDR1 and CDR2: SNHLY, FYNNEI. The CDR3 is 15 residues long. The CDR3 region has the DNA TGTGCCAGCAGTGTCGGACTAGCGGGAGGACGGGAGCAGTACTTC. This codes for CASSVGLAGGREQYF.

This clonotype was seen more than once but under ten times. The chain has TRBV10-3 and TRBJ2-1, with 13 nucleotides matching TRBD2. Per germline, CDR1 ENHRY and CDR2 SYGVKD. The CDR3 is 18 residues long. Germline trimming cut 4 bases from V and 7 bases from J; bases unmatched to any gene: 13. This CDR3 reads CAISALGLAGYRTNEQFF. The CDR3 nucleotides are TGTGCCATCAGTGCGCTGGGACTAGCGGGATATCGGACTAATGAGCAGTTCTTC.

This clonotype was detected a few times. V is TRBV7-3 and J is TRBJ2-2; D is ambiguous. Deletions cut 5 bases from V and 6 bases from J, with 13 bases between. Germline values: CDR1 SGHTA, CDR2 FQGTGA. This CDR3 is built from 14 residues. The DNA for the CDR3 is TGTGCCAGCAGCCCGCTCCTAAACTCCGGGGAGCTGTTTTTT. Encoded protein: CASSPLLNSGELFF.

V usage is TRBV18 and J usage is TRBJ2-7; TRBD1 agrees at 9 bases. Germline lookup yields CDR1 KGHSH and CDR2 LQKENI. J lost 3 bases, V lost 8 bases, and 5 bases had no gene match. CDR3 size: 13 residues. This CDR3 is CASRGTGLYEQYF. In nucleotides, the CDR3 is TGTGCCAGCCGAGGGACAGGGCTCTACGAGCAGTACTTC.

This clonotype has a handful of counts. The chain links TRBV7-9 to TRBJ2-3, with unresolved D. Germline V lookup: CDR1 SEHNR, CDR2 FQNEAQ (reference sequence). V shed 3 bases and J shed 2 bases, with 9 bases lying between them. This CDR3 contains 14 residues. The CDR3 here is CASSLRGDTDTQYF. The DNA of the CDR3 is TGTGCCAGCAGCTTGCGTGGGGACACAGATACGCAGTATTTT.

This clonotype was counted between two and nine times. The chain combines TRBV29-1 with TRBJ1-1; no firm D call. Trimming cost V 4 bases and J 3 bases, with 15 bases left between them. Germline CDR1 reads SQVTM; CDR2 reads ANQGSEA. This CDR3 is built from 14 residues. The CDR3 region is CSVGPEGRDTEAFF. CDR3 coding DNA: TGCAGCGTTGGCCCCGAAGGGCGAGACACTGAAGCTTTCTTT.